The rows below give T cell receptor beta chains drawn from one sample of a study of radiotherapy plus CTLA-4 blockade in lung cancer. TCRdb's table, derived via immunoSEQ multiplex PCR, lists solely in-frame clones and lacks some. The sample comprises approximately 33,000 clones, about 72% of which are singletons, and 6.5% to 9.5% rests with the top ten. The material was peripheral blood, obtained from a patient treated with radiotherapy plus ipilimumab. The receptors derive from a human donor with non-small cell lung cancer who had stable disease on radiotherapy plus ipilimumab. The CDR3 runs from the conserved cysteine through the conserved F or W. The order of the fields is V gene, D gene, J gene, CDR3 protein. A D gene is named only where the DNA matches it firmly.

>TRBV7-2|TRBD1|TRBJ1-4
CASSEGQGFATNEKLFF
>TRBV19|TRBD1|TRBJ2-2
CASIPRTGDTGELFF
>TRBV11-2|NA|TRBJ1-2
CASSLALANYGYTF
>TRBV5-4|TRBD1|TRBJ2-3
CASSPWTGRTDTQYF
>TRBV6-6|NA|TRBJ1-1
CASSTSPRDTEAFF
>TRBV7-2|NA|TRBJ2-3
CASSLRGRTDTQYF
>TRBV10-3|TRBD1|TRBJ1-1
CAINPTGASTEAFF
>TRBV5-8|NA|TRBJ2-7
CASNRGGGGYEQYF
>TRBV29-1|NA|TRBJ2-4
CSVVQGIDIQYF
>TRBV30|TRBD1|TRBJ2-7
CAWSAGTGVEQYF
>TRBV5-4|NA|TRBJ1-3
CASSQDKFSGNTIYF
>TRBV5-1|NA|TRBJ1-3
CASSLGRTSGNTIYF
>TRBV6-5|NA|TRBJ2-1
CASSYYQGNEQFF
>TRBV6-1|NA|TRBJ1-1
CASSRAGELNTEAFF
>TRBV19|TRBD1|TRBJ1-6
CASNGGQTSSYNSPLHF
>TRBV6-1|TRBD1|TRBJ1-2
CASSETGGGGYTF
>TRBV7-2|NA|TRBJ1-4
CASSLGIRKNQLFF
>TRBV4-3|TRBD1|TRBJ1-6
CASSRGGQLNSPLHF
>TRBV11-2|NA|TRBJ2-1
CASSLNRVGTPNEQFF
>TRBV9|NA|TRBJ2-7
CASSVVGSSYEQYF
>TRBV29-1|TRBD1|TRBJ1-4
CSVYIPRDRGEKLFF
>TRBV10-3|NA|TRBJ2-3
CAISAVGDTQYF
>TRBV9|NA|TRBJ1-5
CASSVGGLEGQPQHF
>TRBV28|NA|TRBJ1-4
CASRTFEKLFF
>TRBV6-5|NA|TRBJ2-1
CASRGKNNEQFF
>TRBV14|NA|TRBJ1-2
CASSQDRSGYTF
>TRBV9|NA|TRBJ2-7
CASSPEGYFYEQYF
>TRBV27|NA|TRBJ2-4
CASSSSGTEDIQYF
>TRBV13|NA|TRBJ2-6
CASSLVGIGAGANVLTF
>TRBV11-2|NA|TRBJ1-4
CASSFPTAEKLFF
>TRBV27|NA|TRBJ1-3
CASSLTRQAGNTIYF
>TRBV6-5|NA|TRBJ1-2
CASSLRGYGYTF
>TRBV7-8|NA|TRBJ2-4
CASSLAMDIQYF
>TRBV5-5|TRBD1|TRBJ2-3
CASSSEGQGTDTQYF
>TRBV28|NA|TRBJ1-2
CASSLSQGRGYGYTF
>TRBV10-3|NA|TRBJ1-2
CAISESYYGYTF
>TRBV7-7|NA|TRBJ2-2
CASSLVTGSGSGELFF
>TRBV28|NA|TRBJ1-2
CASSPEDRVGGYTF
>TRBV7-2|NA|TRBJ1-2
CASSLKGNYGYTF
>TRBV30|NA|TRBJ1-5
CAWRSAGLINQPQHF
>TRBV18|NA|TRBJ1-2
CASSVGEGYGYTF
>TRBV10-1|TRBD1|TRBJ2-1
CASRARDRGPHNEQFF
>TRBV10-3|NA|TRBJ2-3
CAISEAGADTDTQYF
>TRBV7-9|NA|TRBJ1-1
CASSLGQLGPSGTEAFF
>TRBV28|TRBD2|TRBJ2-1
CASWTSGGVSSYNEQFF
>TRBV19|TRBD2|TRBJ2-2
CASMGRIAGVNTGELFF